A selection of T cell receptor beta chains follows, all from one sample in a study of CD8+CD57+ T cells in acquired aplastic anemia. TCRdb reprocessed the reads with MiXCR, giving one entry per CDR3 protein. This table holds 75,000 to 100,000 distinct CDR3 sequences, 65% to 70% found once. Sequenced: sorted CD4+, CD8+, or CD8+CD57+ T cells (not recorded which) from PBMCs. The receptors stem from a human donor with aplastic anemia. CDR3s include the opening cysteine and the closing phenylalanine or tryptophan. A D gene is named only where the DNA matches it firmly. Part of the rows lack a size; the others show once, few, many or a class for expanded clones.

length	size	V	J	D	CDR3	DNA
14	NA	TRBV7-6	TRBJ1-5	NA	CASSLEEHNQPQHF	TGTGCCAGCAGCTTAGAGGAGCACAATCAGCCCCAGCATTTT
15	NA	TRBV20-1	TRBJ2-5	TRBD2	CSASQAGGYQETQYF	TGCAGTGCCAGCCAAGCGGGGGGGTACCAAGAGACCCAGTACTTC
12	NA	TRBV2	TRBJ2-7	NA	CASSPGLYEQYF	TGTGCCAGCAGTCCCGGGCTATACGAGCAGTACTTC
15	many	TRBV19	TRBJ2-1	TRBD2	CASSITSGKHNEQFF	TGTGCCAGTAGTATAACTAGCGGGAAACACAATGAGCAGTTCTTC
14	NA	TRBV10-2	TRBJ2-7	NA	CASIVGDPPYEQYF	TGCGCCAGCATCGTTGGGGACCCGCCCTACGAGCAGTACTTC
12	NA	TRBV24-1	TRBJ1-5	NA	CATRSNEEPQHF	TGTGCCACCCGTTCTAACGAAGAGCCCCAGCATTTT
14	few	TRBV10-3	TRBJ2-7	NA	CAISGSGGSYEQYF	TGTGCCATCAGTGGGAGCGGAGGTTCCTACGAGCAGTACTTC
17	many	TRBV6-6	TRBJ2-5	TRBD1	CASSSDPGQGVQETQYF	TGTGCCAGCAGTTCTGACCCGGGACAGGGGGTCCAAGAGACCCAGTACTTC
11	NA	TRBV20-1	TRBJ2-2	TRBD1	CGTGVNGELFF	TGTGGGACAGGGGTGAACGGGGAGCTGTTTTTT
15	NA	TRBV19	TRBJ1-5	NA	CASNLIGGAIQPQHF	TGTGCCAGTAACCTCATAGGTGGCGCAATCCAGCCCCAGCATTTT
16	NA	TRBV15	TRBJ2-7	NA	CATSRDLRESPYEQNF	TGTGCCACCAGCAGAGATCTTCGGGAGTCCCCCTACGAGCAGAACTTC
16	NA	TRBV20-1	TRBJ2-7	TRBD2	CSARARTSGSVYEQYF	TGCAGTGCTAGGGCCCGGACTAGCGGGAGTGTGTACGAGCAGTACTTC
15	few	TRBV20-1	TRBJ2-3	TRBD2	CSARGAAGRADTQYF	TGCAGTGCTAGAGGGGCAGCGGGACGCGCAGATACGCAGTATTTT
15	NA	TRBV20-1	TRBJ2-3	NA	CSASQPVRPTDTQYF	TGCAGTGCTAGCCAACCCGTTAGGCCGACAGATACGCAGTATTTT
15	NA	TRBV4-1	TRBJ2-1	NA	CASSQDGAYHNEQFF	TGCGCCAGCAGCCAAGATGGCGCTTACCACAATGAGCAGTTCTTC
14	few	TRBV10-3	TRBJ2-5	NA	CAISPPGKQETQYF	TGTGCCATCAGTCCGCCCGGGAAGCAAGAGACCCAGTACTTC
13	NA	TRBV7-9	TRBJ1-6	NA	CASSLEVNSPLHF	TGTGCCAGCAGCTTAGAGGTGAATTCACCCCTCCACTTT
17	NA	TRBV11-2	TRBJ2-1	TRBD1	CASSPGQGLSSYNEQFF	TGTGCCAGCAGCCCCGGACAGGGCTTAAGCTCCTACAATGAGCAGTTCTTC
14	NA	TRBV20-1	TRBJ1-1	NA	CSASLDSVSKEAFF	TGCAGTGCTAGTCTCGACAGTGTATCAAAAGAAGCTTTCTTT
15	NA	TRBV24-1	TRBJ2-2	TRBD1	CATSDFSQGDGELFF	TGTGCCACCAGTGATTTTTCACAGGGGGACGGGGAGCTGTTTTTT
14	NA	TRBV12-3/TRBV12-4	TRBJ2-2	NA	CASLGRVGFRELFF	TGTGCCAGCCTCGGAAGGGTAGGGTTCCGGGAGCTGTTTTTT
15	NA	TRBV7-2	TRBJ1-5	NA	CASSLANRRSQPQHF	TGTGCCAGCAGCTTAGCTAACAGGCGGAGTCAGCCCCAGCATTTT
14	once	TRBV20-1	TRBJ1-6	TRBD1	CSAREGQGNSPLHF	TGCAGTGCTAGAGAAGGACAGGGCAATTCACCCCTCCACTTT
16	NA	TRBV10-1	TRBJ2-3	NA	CASSEGPERLTDTQYF	TGCGCCAGCAGTGAAGGGCCGGAGAGGTTGACAGATACGCAGTATTTT
13	NA	TRBV24-1	TRBJ1-2	NA	CATSDKTAYGYTF	TGTGCCACCAGTGATAAGACAGCCTATGGCTACACCTTC
13	NA	TRBV20-1	TRBJ2-1	TRBD2	CSARPGGAGEQFF	TGCAGTGCTAGACCCGGGGGGGCTGGTGAGCAGTTCTTC
12	few	TRBV29-1	TRBJ2-7	NA	CSVGEDSYEQYF	TGCAGCGTTGGAGAGGACTCCTACGAGCAGTACTTC
14	NA	TRBV6-2/TRBV6-3	TRBJ1-6	TRBD1	CASRTDRYNSPLHF	TGTGCCAGCAGGACGGACAGGTATAATTCACCCCTCCACTTT
14	NA	TRBV15	TRBJ1-1	NA	CATSRGTEGTEAFF	TGTGCCACCAGCAGAGGTACCGAGGGGACTGAAGCTTTCTTT
15	NA	TRBV14	TRBJ2-7	NA	CASSQALGFSYEQYF	TGTGCCAGCAGCCAAGCTCTGGGTTTCTCCTACGAGCAGTACTTC
14	many	TRBV20-1	TRBJ2-7	TRBD2	CSARVAGGPGEQYF	TGCAGTGCTAGGGTAGCGGGAGGGCCGGGGGAGCAGTACTTC